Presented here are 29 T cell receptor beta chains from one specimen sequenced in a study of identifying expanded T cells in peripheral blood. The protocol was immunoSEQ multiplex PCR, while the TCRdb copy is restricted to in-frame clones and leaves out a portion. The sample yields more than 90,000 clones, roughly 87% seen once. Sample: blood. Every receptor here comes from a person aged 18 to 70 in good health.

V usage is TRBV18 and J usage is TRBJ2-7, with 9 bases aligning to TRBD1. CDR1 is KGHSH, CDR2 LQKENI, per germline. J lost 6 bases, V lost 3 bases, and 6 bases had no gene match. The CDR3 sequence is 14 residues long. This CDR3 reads CASSPDLQGAEQYF. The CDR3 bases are TGTGCCAGCTCACCGGACTTACAGGGGGCCGAGCAGTACTTC. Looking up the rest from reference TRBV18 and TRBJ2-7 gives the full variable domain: NAGVMQNPRHLVRRRGQEARLRCSPMKGHSHVYWYRQLPEEGLKFMVYLQKENIIDESGMPKERFSAEFPKEGPSILRIQQVVRGDSAAYFCASSPDLQGAEQYFGPGTRLTVT.

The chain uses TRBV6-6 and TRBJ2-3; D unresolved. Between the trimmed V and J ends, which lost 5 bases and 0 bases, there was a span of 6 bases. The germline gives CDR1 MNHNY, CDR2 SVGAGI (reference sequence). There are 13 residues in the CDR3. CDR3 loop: CASSKQSTDTQYF. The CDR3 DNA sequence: TGTGCCAGCAGTAAACAGAGCACAGATACGCAGTATTTT.

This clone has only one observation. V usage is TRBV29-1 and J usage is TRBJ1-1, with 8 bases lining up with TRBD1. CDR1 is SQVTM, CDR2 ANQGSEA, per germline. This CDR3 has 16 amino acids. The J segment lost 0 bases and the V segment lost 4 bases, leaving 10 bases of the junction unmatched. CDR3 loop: CSVVRTGRGMNTEAFF. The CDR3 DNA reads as TGCAGCGTTGTCCGGACAGGGAGGGGGATGAACACTGAAGCTTTCTTT.

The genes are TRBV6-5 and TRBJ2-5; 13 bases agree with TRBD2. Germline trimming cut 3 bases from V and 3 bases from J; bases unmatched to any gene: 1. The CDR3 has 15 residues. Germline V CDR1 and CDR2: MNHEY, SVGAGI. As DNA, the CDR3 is TGTGCCAGCAGTTATACTAGCGGGGGGGAAGAGACCCAGTACTTC. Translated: CASSYTSGGEETQYF.

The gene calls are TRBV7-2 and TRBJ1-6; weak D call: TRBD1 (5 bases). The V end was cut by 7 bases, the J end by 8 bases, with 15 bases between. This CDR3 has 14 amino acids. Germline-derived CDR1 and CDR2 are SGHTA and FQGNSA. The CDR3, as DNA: TGTGCCAGCACTGACGACTGGGGGGATTCACCCCTCCACTTT. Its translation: CASTDDWGDSPLHF.

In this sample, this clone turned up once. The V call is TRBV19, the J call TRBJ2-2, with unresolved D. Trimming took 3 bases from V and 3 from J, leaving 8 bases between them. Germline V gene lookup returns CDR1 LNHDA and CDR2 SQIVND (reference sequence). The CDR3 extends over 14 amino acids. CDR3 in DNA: TGTGCCAGTAGTATTTTCGGTGACACCGGGGAGCTGTTTTTT. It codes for CASSIFGDTGELFF.

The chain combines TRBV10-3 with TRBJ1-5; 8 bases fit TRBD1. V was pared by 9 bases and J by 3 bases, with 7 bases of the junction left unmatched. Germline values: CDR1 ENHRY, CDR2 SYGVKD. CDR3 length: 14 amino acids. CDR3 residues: CAIAGGLDNQPQHF. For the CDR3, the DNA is TGTGCCATTGCAGGGGGCCTGGACAATCAGCCCCAGCATTTT.

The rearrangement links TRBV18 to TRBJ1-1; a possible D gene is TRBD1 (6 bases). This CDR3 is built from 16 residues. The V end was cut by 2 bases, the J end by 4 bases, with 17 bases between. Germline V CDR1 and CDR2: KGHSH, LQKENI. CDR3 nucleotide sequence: TGTGCCAGCTCACCATCCCAACAGGGTGGCGGCACTGAAGCTTTCTTT. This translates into CASSPSQQGGGTEAFF.

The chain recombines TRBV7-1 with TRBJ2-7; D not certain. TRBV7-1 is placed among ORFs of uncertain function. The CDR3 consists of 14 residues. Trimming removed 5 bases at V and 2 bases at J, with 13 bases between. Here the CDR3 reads CASSATPGTYEQYF. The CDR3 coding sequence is TGTGCCAGCAGCGCAACTCCAGGAACCTACGAGCAGTACTTC.

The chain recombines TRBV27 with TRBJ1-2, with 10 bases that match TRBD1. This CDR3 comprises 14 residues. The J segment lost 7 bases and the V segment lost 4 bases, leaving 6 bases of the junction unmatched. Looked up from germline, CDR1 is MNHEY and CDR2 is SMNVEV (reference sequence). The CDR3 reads CASSSGQGGSGYTF. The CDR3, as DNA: TGTGCCAGCAGTTCTGGACAGGGGGGGAGTGGCTACACCTTC.

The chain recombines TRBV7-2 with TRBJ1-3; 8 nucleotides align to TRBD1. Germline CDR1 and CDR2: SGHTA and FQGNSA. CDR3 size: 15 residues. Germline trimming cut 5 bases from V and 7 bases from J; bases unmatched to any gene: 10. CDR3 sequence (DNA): TGTGCCAGCAGCCCTCGACAGGGGAGTCGGAACACCATATATTTT. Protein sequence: CASSPRQGSRNTIYF.

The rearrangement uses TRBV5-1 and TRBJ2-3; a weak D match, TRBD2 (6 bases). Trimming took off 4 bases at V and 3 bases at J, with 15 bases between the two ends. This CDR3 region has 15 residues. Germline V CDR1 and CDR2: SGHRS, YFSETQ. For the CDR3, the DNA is TGCGCCAGCAGCCCTCAGCCGGGGGAAACAGATACGCAGTATTTT. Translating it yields CASSPQPGETDTQYF. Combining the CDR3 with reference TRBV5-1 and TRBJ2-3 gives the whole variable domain KAGVTQTPRYLIKTRGQQVTLSCSPISGHRSVSWYQQTPGQGLQFLFEYFSETQRNKGNFPGRFSGRQFSNSRSEMNVSTLELGDSALYLCASSPQPGETDTQYFGPGTRLTVL.

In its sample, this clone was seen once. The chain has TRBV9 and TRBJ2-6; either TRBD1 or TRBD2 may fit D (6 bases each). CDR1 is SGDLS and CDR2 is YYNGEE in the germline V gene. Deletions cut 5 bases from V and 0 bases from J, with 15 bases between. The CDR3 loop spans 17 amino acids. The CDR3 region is CASRARDTSSGANVLTF. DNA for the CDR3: TGTGCCAGCAGGGCGCGGGACACTAGCTCTGGGGCCAACGTCCTGACTTTC.

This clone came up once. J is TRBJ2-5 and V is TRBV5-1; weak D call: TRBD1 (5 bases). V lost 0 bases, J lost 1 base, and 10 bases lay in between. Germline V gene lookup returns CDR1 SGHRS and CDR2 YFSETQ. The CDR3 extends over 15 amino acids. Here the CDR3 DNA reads TGCGCCAGCAGCTTGGCCCCAGGGTCCCAAGAGACCCAGTACTTC. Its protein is CASSLAPGSQETQYF.

DNA of the CDR3: TGTGCCAGCAGCCGTAGCGGGGGGGCCCACACAGATACGCAGTATTTT. This translates into CASSRSGGAHTDTQYF. This chain links TRBV7-2 with TRBJ2-3; 11 bases are a match to TRBD2. CDR1 and CDR2 (germline): SGHTA, FQGNSA. V was clipped by 5 bases and J by 2 bases; unmatched bases: 6. The CDR3 contains 16 residues. Full variable domain (missing parts from reference TRBV7-2 and TRBJ2-3): GAGVSQSPSNKVTEKGKDVELRCDPISGHTALYWYRQSLGQGLEFLIYFQGNSAPDKSGLPSDRFSAERTGGSVSTLTIQRTQQEDSAVYLCASSRSGGAHTDTQYFGPGTRLTVL.

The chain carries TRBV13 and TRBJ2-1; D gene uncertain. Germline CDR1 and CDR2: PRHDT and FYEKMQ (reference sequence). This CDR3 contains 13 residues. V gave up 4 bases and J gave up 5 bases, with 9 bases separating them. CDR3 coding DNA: TGTGCCAGCAGCTCTGACGGCGACAATGAGCAGTTCTTC. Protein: CASSSDGDNEQFF.

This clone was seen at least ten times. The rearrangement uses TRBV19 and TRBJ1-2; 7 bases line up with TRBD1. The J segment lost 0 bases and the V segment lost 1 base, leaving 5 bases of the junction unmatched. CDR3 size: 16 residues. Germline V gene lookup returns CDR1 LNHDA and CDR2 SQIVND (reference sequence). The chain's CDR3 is CASSIVLGQANYGYTF. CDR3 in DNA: TGTGCCAGTAGTATAGTTCTCGGACAGGCTAACTATGGCTACACCTTC.

CDR3 DNA: TGTGCCAGCAGTTATTCGCCCCGGACGCCCCTCGGGGAGCTGTTTTTT. It specifies CASSYSPRTPLGELFF. The chain uses TRBV27 and TRBJ2-2; D is undetermined. The CDR3 runs to 16 residues. V was cut by 4 bases and J by 7 bases, with 19 bases left in between. CDR1 MNHEY and CDR2 SMNVEV come from the germline V gene (reference sequence).

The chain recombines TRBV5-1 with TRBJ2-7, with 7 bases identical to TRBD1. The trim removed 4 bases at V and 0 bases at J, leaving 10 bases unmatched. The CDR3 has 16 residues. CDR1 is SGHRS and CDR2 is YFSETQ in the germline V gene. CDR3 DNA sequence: TGCGCCAGCAGCGCTGCCGGGGACAGCCACTCCTACGAGCAGTACTTC. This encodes CASSAAGDSHSYEQYF.

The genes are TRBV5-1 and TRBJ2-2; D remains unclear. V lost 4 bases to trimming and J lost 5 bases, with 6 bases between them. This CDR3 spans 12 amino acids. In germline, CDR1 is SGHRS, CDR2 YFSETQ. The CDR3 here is CASSGETGELFF. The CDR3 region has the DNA TGCGCCAGCAGCGGCGAAACCGGGGAGCTGTTTTTT.

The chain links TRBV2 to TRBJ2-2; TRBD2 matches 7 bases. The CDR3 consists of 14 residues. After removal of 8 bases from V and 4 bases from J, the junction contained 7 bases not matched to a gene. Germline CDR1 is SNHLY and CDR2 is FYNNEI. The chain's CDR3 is CASGLVSGTGELFF. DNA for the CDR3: TGTGCCAGCGGACTAGTCTCGGGCACCGGGGAGCTGTTTTTT.

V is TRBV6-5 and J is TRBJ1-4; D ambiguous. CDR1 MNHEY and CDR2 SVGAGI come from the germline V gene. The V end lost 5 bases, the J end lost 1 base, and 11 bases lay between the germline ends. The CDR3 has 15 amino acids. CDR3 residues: CASSHQAGTNEKLFF. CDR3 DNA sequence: TGTGCCAGCAGTCACCAGGCGGGAACTAATGAAAAACTGTTTTTT.

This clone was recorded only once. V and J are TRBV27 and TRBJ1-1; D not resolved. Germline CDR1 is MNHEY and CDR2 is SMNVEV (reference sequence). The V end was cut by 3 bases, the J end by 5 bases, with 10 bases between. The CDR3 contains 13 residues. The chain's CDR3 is CASSFSGNTEAFF. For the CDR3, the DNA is TGTGCCAGCAGTTTTTCGGGGAATACTGAAGCTTTCTTT.

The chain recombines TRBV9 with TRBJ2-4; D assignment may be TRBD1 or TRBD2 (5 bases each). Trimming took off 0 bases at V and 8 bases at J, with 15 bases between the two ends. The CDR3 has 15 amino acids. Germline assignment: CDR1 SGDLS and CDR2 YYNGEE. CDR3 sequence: CASSVGDRRWDIQYF. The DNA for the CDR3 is TGTGCCAGCAGCGTAGGGGACCGACGGTGGGACATTCAGTACTTC.

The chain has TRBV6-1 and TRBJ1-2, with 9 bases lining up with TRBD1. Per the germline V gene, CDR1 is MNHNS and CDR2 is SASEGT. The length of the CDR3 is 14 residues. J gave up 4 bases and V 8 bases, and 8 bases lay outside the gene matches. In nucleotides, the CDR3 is TGTGCCAGCTCAACAGGGGGCTGGAGCTATGGCTACACCTTC. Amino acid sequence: CASSTGGWSYGYTF.

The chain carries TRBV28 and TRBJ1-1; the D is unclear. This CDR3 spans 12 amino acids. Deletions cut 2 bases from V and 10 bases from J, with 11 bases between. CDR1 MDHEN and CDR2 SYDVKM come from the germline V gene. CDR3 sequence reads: CASSLGTRAAFF. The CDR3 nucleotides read TGTGCCAGCAGTTTAGGCACCCGGGCAGCTTTCTTT.

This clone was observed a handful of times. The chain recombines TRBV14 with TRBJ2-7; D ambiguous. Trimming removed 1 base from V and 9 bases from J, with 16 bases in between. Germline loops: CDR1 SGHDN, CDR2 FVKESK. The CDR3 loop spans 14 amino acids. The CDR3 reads CASSQAVAYNPQYF. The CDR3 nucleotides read TGTGCCAGCAGCCAAGCCGTTGCTTATAACCCGCAGTACTTC.

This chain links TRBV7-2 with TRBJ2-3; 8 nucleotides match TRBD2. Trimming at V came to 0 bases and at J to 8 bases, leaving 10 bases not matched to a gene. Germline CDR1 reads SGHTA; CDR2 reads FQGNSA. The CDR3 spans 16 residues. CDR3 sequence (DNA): TGTGCCAGCAGCTTAGCGGCGGGGGGATCTCAGGGTACGCAGTATTTT. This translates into CASSLAAGGSQGTQYF.

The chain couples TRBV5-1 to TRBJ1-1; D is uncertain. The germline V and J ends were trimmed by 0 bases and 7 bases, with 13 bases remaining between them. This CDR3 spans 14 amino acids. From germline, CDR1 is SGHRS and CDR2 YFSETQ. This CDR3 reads CASSLGLPGSEAFF. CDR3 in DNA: TGCGCCAGCAGCTTGGGACTTCCCGGAAGTGAAGCTTTCTTT.